This T cell receptor (beta chain) stems from a study of blood T cell repertoires in COVID-19. Assay used: immunoSEQ multiplex PCR; TCRdb lists only in-frame clones, some missing. The repertoire has almost 250,000 clones, approximately 86% of them found once; the top ten carry approximately 1.7%. CDR3 length: 15 amino acids. V shed 3 bases, J shed 3 bases, and the junction held 6 bases outside the gene matches. CDR1 is SGDLS, CDR2 YYNGEE, per germline. This rearrangement joins TRBV9 to TRBJ2-3; 8 bases are shared with TRBD2. This receptor was obtained from a woman aged 50 to 60 who had recovered from COVID-19. The sample comprised PBMCs or T cells enriched from blood (not recorded which). CDR3 sequence reads: CASSAAGVGTDTQYF. CDR3 bases: TGTGCCAGCAGCGCAGCGGGAGTAGGAACAGATACGCAGTATTTT. Complete variable domain (other parts from reference TRBV9 and TRBJ2-3): DSGVTQTPKHLITATGQRVTLRCSPRSGDLSVYWYQQSLDQGLQFLIQYYNGEERAKGNILERFSAQQFPDLHSELNLSSLELGDSALYFCASSAAGVGTDTQYFGPGTRLTVL.